Below, one T cell receptor (beta chain) is given with its context. No antigen is known for it. PCR employed 60 Vbeta and 13 Jbeta primers. TCRdb keeps only in-frame clones here, not all; method: immunoSEQ multiplex PCR. The sample records approximately 150,000 clones, 64% being singletons. This record comes from a study of cytomegalovirus exposure and HLA in healthy donors. Study results and limitations: Cytomegalovirus-associated TCR beta chains were listed, numbering 150 to 200.

J lost 11 bases, V lost 4 bases, and 5 bases had no gene match. Germline lookup yields CDR1 SGDLS and CDR2 YYNGEE. This CDR3 is built from 11 residues. The genes are TRBV9 and TRBJ1-1, with TRBD1 matching 7 bases. The source is a woman in her thirties in good health and CMV-seropositive. Specimen: PBMCs. The CDR3 bases are TGTGCCAGCAGCAGCCGGGACAGTGCTTTCTTT. Protein product: CASSSRDSAFF.